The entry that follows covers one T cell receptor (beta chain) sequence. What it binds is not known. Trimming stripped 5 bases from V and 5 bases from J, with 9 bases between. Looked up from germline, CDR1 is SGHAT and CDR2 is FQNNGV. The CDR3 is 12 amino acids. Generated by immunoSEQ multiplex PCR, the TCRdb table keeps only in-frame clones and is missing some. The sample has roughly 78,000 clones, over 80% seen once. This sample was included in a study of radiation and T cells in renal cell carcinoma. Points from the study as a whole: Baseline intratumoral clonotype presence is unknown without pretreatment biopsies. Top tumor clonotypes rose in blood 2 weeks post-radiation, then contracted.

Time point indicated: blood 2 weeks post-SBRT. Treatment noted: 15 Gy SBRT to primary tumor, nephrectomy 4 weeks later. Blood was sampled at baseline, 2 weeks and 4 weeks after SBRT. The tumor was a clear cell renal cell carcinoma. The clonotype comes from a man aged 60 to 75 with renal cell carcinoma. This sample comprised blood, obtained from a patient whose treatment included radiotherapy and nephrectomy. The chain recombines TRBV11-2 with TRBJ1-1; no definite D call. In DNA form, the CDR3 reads TGTGCCAGCAGCCCGAGATGGACTGAAGCTTTCTTT. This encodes CASSPRWTEAFF.